This is a list of T cell receptor beta chains from one sample in a study of cytomegalovirus exposure and HLA in healthy donors. The assay was immunoSEQ multiplex PCR, and TCRdb's table has in-frame clones only and misses some. The table lists roughly 160,000 clones, around 80% of them singletons. Source material: PBMCs. These receptors all stem from a woman aged 50 to 60 in good health and CMV-seropositive. Each CDR3 is given with its conserved first and last residue. A D gene is named only where the DNA matches it firmly. Rows may omit the clone size; those that give it use once, few, many or a size class.

>.|TRBJ2-1|TRBD2|TRBV30
CAWSSLVGGRASIYNEQFF
TGTGCCTGGAGTAGTTTAGTCGGCGGGAGGGCCTCGATTTACAATGAGCAGTTCTTC
>.|TRBJ1-2|TRBD1|TRBV11-3
CASSPDRAGYWGYTF
TGTGCCAGCAGCCCGGACAGGGCCGGATATTGGGGCTACACCTTC
>.|TRBJ2-5|.|TRBV5-6
CASSLAGARETQYF
TGTGCCAGCAGCTTGGCAGGGGCCCGGGAGACCCAGTACTTC
>few|TRBJ2-1|.|TRBV4-3
CASSPRQGTYNEQFF
TGCGCCAGCAGCCCAAGGCAGGGAACCTACAATGAGCAGTTCTTC
>.|TRBJ2-5|TRBD2|TRBV5-1
CASSLALAEIQETQYF
TGCGCCAGCAGCCTGGCGCTAGCGGAGATCCAAGAGACCCAGTACTTC
>.|TRBJ2-5|TRBD2|TRBV9
CASSVAGGRGETQYF
TGTGCCAGCAGCGTAGCTGGGGGGAGGGGAGAGACCCAGTACTTC
>.|TRBJ1-1|TRBD1|TRBV28
CASSGTVMNTEAFF
TGTGCCAGCAGTGGGACAGTTATGAACACTGAAGCTTTCTTT
>.|TRBJ2-7|TRBD1|TRBV7-6
CASSLGGTGPYEQYF
TGTGCCAGCAGCTTAGGGGGGACAGGTCCCTACGAGCAGTACTTC
>.|TRBJ1-2|.|TRBV9
CASSVQANYGYTF
TGTGCCAGCAGCGTGCAGGCTAACTATGGCTACACCTTC
>.|TRBJ2-2|.|TRBV28
CASKTRVNTGELFF
TGTGCCAGTAAAACCAGGGTTAACACCGGGGAGCTGTTTTTT
>.|TRBJ2-5|.|TRBV5-1
CATRLDQETQYF
TGCGCCACGCGACTAGACCAAGAGACCCAGTACTTC
>.|TRBJ1-1|TRBD1|TRBV29-1
CSVPPGQILNTEAFF
TGCAGCGTTCCTCCGGGACAGATACTGAACACTGAAGCTTTCTTT
>.|TRBJ1-1|.|TRBV19
CASRVEEDTEAFF
TGTGCCAGTAGGGTGGAGGAGGACACTGAAGCTTTCTTT
>.|TRBJ2-7|.|TRBV2
CASSGNSGYEQYF
TGTGCCAGCAGTGGAAATAGCGGCTACGAGCAGTACTTC
>once|TRBJ1-1|.|TRBV28
CASRRDGVTEAFF
TGTGCCAGCAGGCGGGACGGAGTGACTGAAGCTTTCTTT
>.|TRBJ2-7|.|TRBV5-6
CASSLGYEQYF
TGTGCCAGCAGCCTAGGATACGAGCAGTACTTC
>.|TRBJ1-2|.|TRBV27
CASSTREGGYGYTF
TGTGCCAGCAGTACGAGGGAGGGAGGCTATGGCTACACCTTC
>.|TRBJ2-5|TRBD2|TRBV15
CATTSGIQETQYF
TGTGCCACCACTAGCGGAATCCAAGAGACCCAGTACTTC
>once|TRBJ1-1|.|TRBV7-2
CASSLEDGGANTEAFF
TGTGCCAGCAGCTTAGAAGATGGAGGGGCCAACACTGAAGCTTTCTTT
>.|TRBJ2-1|.|TRBV29-1
CSVLHSLGVDYFF
TGCAGCGTCCTCCACAGTCTCGGGGTGGATTACTTCTTC
>.|TRBJ2-7|TRBD1|TRBV11-3
CASSLEGRAGGIREQYF
TGTGCCAGCAGCTTAGAAGGCCGGGCAGGGGGCATCCGGGAGCAGTACTTC
>.|TRBJ1-2|TRBD1|TRBV7-2
CASSPGQTGYTF
TGTGCCAGCAGCCCGGGACAGACTGGCTACACCTTC
>.|TRBJ2-3|.|TRBV19
CASSSMRGDMTGNTDTQYF
TGTGCCAGTAGCTCTATGCGGGGGGACATGACAGGGAACACAGATACGCAGTATTTT
>.|TRBJ2-3|.|TRBV14
CASSQVAASRAQYF
TGTGCCAGCAGCCAAGTGGCGGCCTCTCGGGCGCAGTATTTT
>once|TRBJ1-1|.|TRBV7-9
CSSSLDIQNTEAFF
TGTTCCAGCAGCTTGGACATCCAGAACACTGAAGCTTTCTTT
>few|TRBJ2-1|TRBD2|TRBV10-3
CAISGLAGSQNEQFF
TGTGCCATCAGTGGTCTAGCGGGATCCCAAAATGAGCAGTTCTTC
>.|TRBJ1-2|.|TRBV4-3
CASSQAQGGHGYTF
TGCGCCAGCAGCCAAGCCCAGGGAGGGCACGGCTACACCTTC
>.|TRBJ1-1|TRBD1|TRBV18
CASSLRGDRNTEAFF
TGTGCCAGCTCACTCCGTGGGGACAGAAACACTGAAGCTTTCTTT
>.|TRBJ2-3|TRBD1|TRBV7-9
CSSSPGTGGISDTQYF
TGTTCCAGCAGCCCCGGGACAGGGGGTATTTCTGATACGCAGTATTTT
>.|TRBJ2-3|TRBD2|TRBV2
CASSSGLAGARSTDTQYF
TGTGCCAGCAGTTCTGGACTAGCGGGAGCCCGTAGCACAGATACGCAGTATTTT
>once|TRBJ1-2|.|TRBV11-2
CASSPGGGIYGYTF
TGTGCCAGCAGTCCCGGGGGGGGGATCTATGGCTACACCTTC
>.|TRBJ2-2|TRBD1|TRBV6-4
CASSARQGNTGELFF
TGTGCCAGCAGCGCCCGACAGGGGAACACCGGGGAGCTGTTTTTT
>once|TRBJ1-2|TRBD1|TRBV18
CASSPGQGHYGYTF
TGTGCCAGCTCACCCGGACAGGGTCACTATGGCTACACCTTC
>.|TRBJ1-6|.|TRBV30
CAWSTDGDSPLHF
TGTGCCTGGAGTACAGACGGTGATTCACCCCTCCACTTT
>.|TRBJ1-1|.|TRBV13
CASSGGGNTEAFF
TGTGCCAGCAGCGGGGGGGGAAACACTGAAGCTTTCTTT
>.|TRBJ2-6|.|TRBV6-1
CASSEGRGSPGANVLTF
TGTGCCAGCAGTGAGGGCAGGGGATCTCCTGGGGCCAACGTCCTGACTTTC
>.|TRBJ1-1|.|TRBV7-3
CPSSLTLPGNTEAFF
TGTCCCAGCAGCTTAACGTTGCCGGGGAACACTGAAGCTTTCTTT